This TCR beta chain was sequenced during a study of vaccination and CD4 T cells after COVID-19. The CDR3 is made up of 12 amino acids. Looked up from germline, CDR1 is ENHRY and CDR2 is SYGVKD. V lost 8 bases, J lost 2 bases, and 10 bases lay in between. Oncomine TCR Beta short-read sequencing was applied to DNA from cultured CD4+ T cells. TCRdb redid the calling of the PCR reads with MiXCR, one entry per CDR3 protein. The table shows several thousand distinct CDR3 sequences, with 38% occurring only once. A word on this clonotype: Its target is not known.

Treatment given: roughly 10-day PBMC culture with coronavirus spike peptide pools or control peptides (ViraFEST assay). During the years 2011-2018, before the COVID-19 pandemic, the unexposed donor's CD4+ T cells were collected. Sequenced sample: CD4+ T cells from blood, cultured in vitro. This sequence was found in a human donor in good health. The J gene is TRBJ2-7, the V gene TRBV10-3; D uncertain. The CDR3, as DNA: TGTGCCATCGCGGACGGGCCCTACGAGCAGTACTTC. Protein product: CAIADGPYEQYF.